Shown below are 19 T cell receptor beta chains from a single sample sequenced in a study of persistence of HIV-infected CD4 T cells. The libraries were made with immunoSEQ version 4 in survey mode. Data came from immunoSEQ multiplex PCR; TCRdb stores just in-frame clones and leaves some out. The repertoire holds about 36,000 clones, with roughly 84% as singletons. Antigens for these TCRs are unknown. Overlapping HIV-1 Gag 15-mer peptides at about 1 ug per peptide per mL were used. Memory cells lacking CD40L and CD69 with high CD45RO were sorted. The sequencing used cultured CD4+ T cells from PBMCs, collected from a patient who received antiretroviral therapy. All receptors come from an adult with HIV. The donor label of this sample is uncertain.

V is TRBV3-1 (or the pseudogene TRBV3-2) and J is TRBJ2-5; no firm D call. CDR1 is LGHDT and CDR2 is YNNKEL in the germline V gene (reference sequence). The germline V and J ends were trimmed by 8 bases and 2 bases, with 9 bases remaining between them. The CDR3 extends over 12 amino acids. The CDR3 nucleotides read TGTGCCAGCGGCTTTCATCAAGAGACCCAGTACTTC. Its protein product is CASGFHQETQYF.

The table lists this clone with a count of one. V is TRBV3-1 (or the pseudogene TRBV3-2) and J is TRBJ2-2; the D gene is possibly TRBD2 (6 bases). The germline CDR1 and CDR2 sequences are LGHDT and YNNKEL (reference sequence). The CDR3 is made up of 18 amino acids. V was cut by 0 bases and J by 1 base, with 15 bases left in between. CDR3 DNA sequence: TGTGCCAGCAGCCAAGATCGAGGGACTGTACTGAACACCGGGGAGCTGTTTTTT. Protein: CASSQDRGTVLNTGELFF.

This clone appeared a single time. The chain is built from TRBV6-1 and TRBJ1-1; no reliable D call. CDR3 length: 16 amino acids. Per germline, CDR1 MNHNS and CDR2 SASEGT. V dropped 1 base and J dropped 0 bases, with 12 bases sitting between them. In nucleotides, the CDR3 is TGTGCCAGCAGTGAAGAGGCCGGTTCGGTGAACACTGAAGCTTTCTTT. Its translation: CASSEEAGSVNTEAFF.

CDR3 sequence (DNA): TGTGCCAGCTCACGAAACAGGGGGCGCAGAGGCAATGAGCAGTTCTTC. It encodes CASSRNRGRRGNEQFF. The V call is TRBV18, the J call TRBJ2-1; 9 nucleotides align to TRBD1. The CDR3 is made up of 16 amino acids. The V and J ends lost 4 bases and 6 bases, in that order; junction bases with no gene match: 10. CDR1 is KGHSH, CDR2 LQKENI, per germline.

The V call is TRBV2, the J call TRBJ1-2, with D possibly being TRBD1 (5 bases). V was trimmed by 3 bases and J by 0 bases, leaving 20 bases between them. The CDR3 sequence is 18 residues long. Germline CDR1 is SNHLY and CDR2 is FYNNEI. The CDR3 nucleotides are TGTGCCAGCAGTGAGTGGGATGTCGGGACGGGTACTAACTATGGCTACACCTTC. Protein sequence: CASSEWDVGTGTNYGYTF.

This chain connects TRBV18 to TRBJ2-3; 8 bases map to TRBD2. Germline lookup yields CDR1 KGHSH and CDR2 LQKENI. The V and J ends lost 6 bases and 5 bases, in that order; junction bases with no gene match: 13. The CDR3 loop spans 16 amino acids. This chain's CDR3 is CASSPGLVAGGDTQYF. The DNA for the CDR3 is TGTGCCAGCTCCCCCGGACTAGTCGCGGGAGGAGATACGCAGTATTTT.

The chain employs TRBV4-1 and TRBJ2-1, with 11 bases fitting TRBD2. J gave up 2 bases and V 1 base, and 7 bases lay outside the gene matches. The CDR3 covers 18 residues. CDR1 is MGHRA and CDR2 is YSYEKL in the germline V gene. The CDR3 protein is CASSQAIGTSGTYNEQFF. The CDR3 DNA reads TGCGCCAGCAGCCAAGCCATCGGGACTAGCGGAACCTACAATGAGCAGTTCTTC.

This clone was recorded a few times. The chain carries TRBV7-2 and TRBJ2-3, with D hard to call. Germline CDR1 SGHTA, CDR2 FQGNSA. The CDR3 is 14 amino acids. V was pared by 1 base and J by 6 bases, with 11 bases between. CDR3 sequence reads: CASSLERPRDTQYF. For the CDR3, the DNA is TGTGCCAGCAGCTTAGAACGCCCGCGGGATACGCAGTATTTT.

The chain recombines TRBV15 with TRBJ2-7, with no clear D. The germline CDR1 and CDR2 sequences are LNHNV and YYDKDF (reference sequence). Trimming left V 0 bases short and J 3 bases short, with 3 bases between. The CDR3 length is 12 residues. This CDR3 reads CATSRDRYEQYF. The CDR3 DNA sequence: TGTGCCACCAGCAGAGACCGCTACGAGCAGTACTTC.

The chain links TRBV4-2 to TRBJ2-7, with 7 bases aligning to TRBD1. The J segment lost 0 bases and the V segment lost 1 base, leaving 9 bases of the junction unmatched. This CDR3 has 17 amino acids. The germline gives CDR1 LGHNA, CDR2 YNFKEQ. CDR3 in DNA: TGTGCCAGCAGCCAAGCGGTGCCAGGGGGTCGCTCCTACGAGCAGTACTTC. Amino acids: CASSQAVPGGRSYEQYF.

This clone was observed a few times. At the DNA level, this CDR3 is encoded by other sequences in the same sample as well. The chain links TRBV6-1 to TRBJ2-7; D unclear. Trimming took off 2 bases at V and 0 bases at J, with 8 bases between the two ends. Germline V gene lookup returns CDR1 MNHNS and CDR2 SASEGT. CDR3 size: 14 residues. Here the CDR3 DNA reads TGTGCCAGCAGTGAATCCTGGAGCTCCTACGAGCAGTACTTC. Translated: CASSESWSSYEQYF.

This chain connects TRBV7-6 to TRBJ1-2; tentative D call: TRBD1 (5 bases). This CDR3 comprises 14 residues. The V end lost 4 bases, the J end lost 6 bases, and 15 bases lay between the germline ends. Germline CDR1 reads SGHVS; CDR2 reads FNYEAQ. CDR3 loop: CASSSGLGEDGYTF. The CDR3 DNA is TGTGCCAGCAGCTCCGGCCTGGGGGAGGATGGCTACACCTTC.

In nucleotides, the CDR3 is TGTGCTAGTGGTCGAGCCCGGGACAGATCTAACACCGGGGAGCTGTTTTTT. Its protein is CASGRARDRSNTGELFF. The chain employs TRBV12-5 and TRBJ2-2; 7 nucleotides align to TRBD1. Germline values: CDR1 LGHNT, CDR2 FRNRAP. J lost 2 bases, V lost 5 bases, and 11 bases had no gene match. This CDR3 region has 17 residues.

About this clone: Other nucleotide sequences in the sample specify the same CDR3. V is TRBV7-3 and J is TRBJ2-1; the match to TRBD2 covers 8 bases. V lost 5 bases, J lost 9 bases, and 12 bases stayed unmatched. The CDR3 is made up of 15 amino acids. Per germline, CDR1 SGHTA and CDR2 FQGTGA. The CDR3 here is CASSPLSGGPGEQFF. For the CDR3, the DNA is TGTGCCAGCAGCCCCCTGTCGGGGGGGCCGGGTGAGCAGTTCTTC.

This chain connects TRBV19 to TRBJ1-6; no firm D call. V was pared by 3 bases and J by 5 bases, with 14 bases between. CDR3 length: 16 residues. CDR1 and CDR2 from the germline V gene are LNHDA and SQIVND (reference sequence). The CDR3 bases are TGTGCCAGTAGTATTCTCCCGGCAGTTAATAATTCACCCCTCCACTTT. Its translation is CASSILPAVNNSPLHF. The full variable domain, its missing parts supplied by reference TRBV19 and TRBJ1-6, is DGGITQSPKYLFRKEGQNVTLSCEQNLNHDAMYWYRQDPGQGLRLIYYSQIVNDFQKGDIAEGYSVSREKKESFPLTVTSAQKNPTAFYLCASSILPAVNNSPLHFGNGTRLTVT.

The genes are TRBV5-1 and TRBJ1-3, with unresolved D. Germline loops: CDR1 SGHRS, CDR2 YFSETQ. This CDR3 spans 14 amino acids. Trimming pared 0 bases from V and 3 bases from J, leaving 7 bases between. The DNA for the CDR3 is TGCGCCAGCAGCTTGGGGGGTGGTGGAAACACCATATATTTT. Translating it yields CASSLGGGGNTIYF.

The chain uses TRBV18 and TRBJ2-7, with D perhaps being TRBD1 or TRBD2 (6 bases each). Trimming took off 3 bases at V and 0 bases at J, with 12 bases between the two ends. Germline values: CDR1 KGHSH, CDR2 LQKENI. This CDR3 is 15 amino acids long. The CDR3 bases are TGTGCCAGCTCACCGGGGGGACAAAACTCCTACGAGCAGTACTTC. This codes for CASSPGGQNSYEQYF. Full variable domain (remainder filled in from reference TRBV18 and TRBJ2-7): NAGVMQNPRHLVRRRGQEARLRCSPMKGHSHVYWYRQLPEEGLKFMVYLQKENIIDESGMPKERFSAEFPKEGPSILRIQQVVRGDSAAYFCASSPGGQNSYEQYFGPGTRLTVT.

The sample holds a few counts of this clone. The V and J genes are TRBV4-1 and TRBJ2-2; TRBD1 matches 7 bases. Trimming removed 2 bases from V and 6 bases from J; junction bases left unmatched: 0. Germline V lookup: CDR1 MGHRA, CDR2 YSYEKL. The CDR3 runs 13 residues. The CDR3 reads CASSQQGAGELFF. The CDR3 DNA is TGCGCCAGCAGCCAACAGGGGGCCGGGGAGCTGTTTTTT.

J is TRBJ1-4 and V is TRBV28; TRBD1 aligns across 8 bases. V lost 10 bases to trimming and J lost 8 bases; unmatched junction nucleotides: 6. CDR1 and CDR2 (germline): MDHEN, SYDVKM. The CDR3 sequence is 12 residues long. The CDR3 DNA sequence: TGTGCCACCCAGGGGGCGGTGGAAAAACTGTTTTTT. This sequence encodes CATQGAVEKLFF.